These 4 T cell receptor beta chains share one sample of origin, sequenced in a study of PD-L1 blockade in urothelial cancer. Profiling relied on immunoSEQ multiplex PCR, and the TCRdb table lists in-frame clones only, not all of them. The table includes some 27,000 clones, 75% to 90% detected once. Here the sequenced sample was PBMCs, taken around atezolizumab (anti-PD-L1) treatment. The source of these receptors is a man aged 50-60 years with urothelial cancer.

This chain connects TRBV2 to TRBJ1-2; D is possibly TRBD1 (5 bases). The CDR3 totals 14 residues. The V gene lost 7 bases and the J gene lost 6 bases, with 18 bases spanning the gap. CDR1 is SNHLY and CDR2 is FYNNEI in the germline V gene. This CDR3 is CASTSRRVVHGYTF. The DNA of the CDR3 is TGTGCCAGCACCTCGCGCAGGGTGGTGCATGGCTACACCTTC.

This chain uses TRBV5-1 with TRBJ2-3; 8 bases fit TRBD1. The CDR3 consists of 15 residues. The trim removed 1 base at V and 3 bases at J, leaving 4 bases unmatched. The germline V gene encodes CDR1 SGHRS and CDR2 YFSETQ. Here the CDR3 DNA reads TGCGCCAGCAGCTTGTCACGACAGGGGACAGATACGCAGTATTTT. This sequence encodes CASSLSRQGTDTQYF.

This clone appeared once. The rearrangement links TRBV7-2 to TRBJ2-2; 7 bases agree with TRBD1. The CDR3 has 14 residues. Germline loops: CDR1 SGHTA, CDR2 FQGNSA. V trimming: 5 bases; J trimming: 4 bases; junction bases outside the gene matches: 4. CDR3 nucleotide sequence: TGTGCCAGCAGCCTGACAGGGAGCACCGGGGAGCTGTTTTTT. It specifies CASSLTGSTGELFF.

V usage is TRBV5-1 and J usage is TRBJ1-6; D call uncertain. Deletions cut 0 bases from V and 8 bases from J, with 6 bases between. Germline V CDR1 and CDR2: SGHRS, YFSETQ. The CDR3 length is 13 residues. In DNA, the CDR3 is TGCGCCAGCAGCTTGGCGGTAGATTCACCCCTCCACTTT. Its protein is CASSLAVDSPLHF. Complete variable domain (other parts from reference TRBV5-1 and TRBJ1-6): KAGVTQTPRYLIKTRGQQVTLSCSPISGHRSVSWYQQTPGQGLQFLFEYFSETQRNKGNFPGRFSGRQFSNSRSEMNVSTLELGDSALYLCASSLAVDSPLHFGNGTRLTVT.